A single sample is the source of the 2 T cell receptor beta chains below, sequenced in a study of identical twins. Using its own MiXCR run on the 5' RACE reads, TCRdb lists one record per CDR3 protein. The sample contains 250,000 or so distinct CDR3 sequences, about 9% of which appear only once. Another study also made use of these data, one on yellow fever vaccine responses in identical twins.

The sequencing sample was made of CD8+ T cells sorted from blood. The source of these receptors is a woman younger than 30 in good health.

This clonotype has only a few counts. The chain combines TRBV27 with TRBJ2-7, with 10 bases matching TRBD2. Unmatched junction bases numbered 5, after V lost 2 bases and J lost 7 bases. The germline V gene encodes CDR1 MNHEY and CDR2 SMNVEV (reference sequence). The CDR3 length is 14 residues. The CDR3 sequence is CASSLDLAGVEQYF. CDR3 bases: TGTGCCAGCAGTTTAGACCTAGCGGGGGTGGAGCAGTACTTC.

This clonotype showed up many times. The chain combines TRBV7-6 with TRBJ2-3; 8 nucleotides agree with TRBD1. Trimming took 2 bases from V and 2 from J; bases not matched to a gene: 3. The CDR3 loop spans 15 amino acids. The germline V gene encodes CDR1 SGHVS and CDR2 FNYEAQ. The CDR3 region is CASSLFRGLTDTQYF. As DNA, the CDR3 is TGTGCCAGCAGCTTATTCAGGGGGCTCACAGATACGCAGTATTTT.